Listed below are T cell receptor beta chains from one sample, sequenced in a study of cytomegalovirus exposure and HLA in healthy donors. Sequencing was performed with immunoSEQ multiplex PCR; in TCRdb, only in-frame clones are kept and a portion is missing. The sample includes about 190,000 clones, 65% to 90% seen only once; the top ten take approximately 6.3%. Sequenced material: PBMCs. All receptors derive from a man aged 40-49 years in good health and CMV-seropositive. The CDR3 runs from the conserved cysteine through the conserved F or W. A D gene is named only where the DNA matches it firmly. Rows give clone size only sometimes, using once, few, many, or a class for an expanded clone.

TRBJ2-1,NA,NA,TRBV6-5,CASSYVGPYNEQFF,TGTGCCAGCAGTTACGTCGGTCCGTACAATGAGCAGTTCTTC
TRBJ1-6,NA,NA,TRBV5-5,CASSFGSVNSPLHF,TGTGCCAGCAGCTTTGGCAGCGTGAATTCACCCCTCCACTTT
TRBJ2-7,TRBD2,NA,TRBV11-1,CASSISGGANEQYF,TGTGCCAGCAGCATTAGCGGGGGGGCCAACGAGCAGTACTTC
TRBJ2-5,TRBD2,NA,TRBV2,CASNPSGVRETQYF,TGTGCCAGCAATCCTAGCGGAGTTCGGGAGACCCAGTACTTC
TRBJ2-1,TRBD2,NA,TRBV5-1,CASSWGGKGYNEQFF,TGCGCCAGCAGCTGGGGGGGGAAAGGATACAATGAGCAGTTCTTC
TRBJ1-3,TRBD1,NA,TRBV29-1,CSAWDRGAPGNTIYF,TGCAGCGCTTGGGACAGGGGAGCCCCTGGAAACACCATATATTTT
TRBJ1-4,NA,few,TRBV7-2,CASSLGGGPNEKLFF,TGTGCCAGCAGCTTAGGGGGAGGCCCTAATGAAAAACTGTTTTTT
TRBJ2-1,NA,NA,TRBV11-2,CASSPTSDHEQFF,TGTGCCAGCAGCCCCACGAGCGATCATGAGCAGTTCTTC
TRBJ2-3,NA,NA,TRBV6-1,CASSEFGVGSSTDTQYF,TGTGCCAGCAGTGAATTTGGGGTCGGGAGCAGCACAGATACGCAGTATTTT
TRBJ2-7,TRBD1,few,TRBV5-4,CASSIPGRQGDEQYF,TGTGCCAGCAGCATCCCCGGGCGACAGGGGGACGAGCAGTACTTC
TRBJ2-1,NA,NA,TRBV27,CASTLSRYDEQFF,TGTGCCAGCACCCTGTCCCGCTACGATGAGCAGTTCTTC
TRBJ2-2,TRBD2,NA,TRBV11-3,CASSQHGGGGTGELFF,TGTGCCAGCAGCCAACACGGGGGGGGCGGCACCGGGGAGCTGTTTTTT
TRBJ1-5,TRBD1,NA,TRBV5-8,CASSSGTGSGQPQHF,TGTGCCAGCAGCTCCGGGACAGGGTCCGGTCAGCCCCAGCATTTT
TRBJ2-7,TRBD1,NA,TRBV4-3,CASSHRTGHYEQYF,TGCGCCAGCAGCCACAGGACAGGGCACTACGAGCAGTACTTC
TRBJ1-3,NA,NA,TRBV6-5,CASSYGGGSGNTIYF,TGTGCCAGCAGTTACGGAGGCGGGTCTGGAAACACCATATATTTT
TRBJ1-2,NA,NA,TRBV7-9,CASSAPLDYGYTF,TGTGCCAGCAGCGCGCCCCTGGACTATGGCTACACCTTC
TRBJ1-5,TRBD1,NA,TRBV28,CASSLTTGGGNQPQHF,TGTGCCAGCAGTTTAACAACAGGGGGCGGGAACCAGCCCCAGCATTTT
TRBJ2-3,TRBD2,NA,TRBV5-4,CASRILAGGADTQYF,TGTGCCAGCAGAATACTAGCGGGGGGAGCAGATACGCAGTATTTT
TRBJ2-1,NA,NA,TRBV9,CASSVIGGLNEQFF,TGTGCCAGCAGCGTAATCGGGGGGCTGAATGAGCAGTTCTTC
TRBJ2-5,TRBD2,NA,TRBV7-3,CASSLTGGVETQYF,TGTGCCAGCAGCCTTACGGGGGGGGTCGAGACCCAGTACTTC
TRBJ1-5,TRBD1,NA,TRBV27,CASTRQGSNQPQHF,TGTGCCAGCACCAGACAGGGGAGCAATCAGCCCCAGCATTTT
TRBJ2-1,TRBD1,NA,TRBV5-1,CASTRDRAYNEQFF,TGCGCCAGTACCCGGGACAGGGCTTACAATGAGCAGTTCTTC
TRBJ1-6,TRBD1,NA,TRBV7-2,CASSYRDRDSPLHF,TGTGCCAGCAGCTACCGGGACAGAGATTCACCCCTCCACTTT
TRBJ2-3,NA,NA,TRBV7-3,CASSLTPTSTDTQYF,TGTGCCAGCAGCTTAACCCCGACTAGTACAGATACGCAGTATTTT
TRBJ1-4,NA,NA,TRBV6-5,CASSYSGRGDEKLFF,TGTGCCAGCAGTTACTCTGGCAGAGGTGATGAAAAACTGTTTTTT
TRBJ2-7,TRBD2,NA,TRBV7-2,CASSLGRERGGVRYEQYF,TGTGCCAGCAGCTTAGGTCGGGAGCGGGGGGGAGTTCGCTACGAGCAGTACTTC
TRBJ1-4,NA,NA,TRBV9,CASSVGTGSHEKLFF,TGTGCCAGCAGCGTAGGAACAGGGTCCCATGAAAAACTGTTTTTT
TRBJ2-7,TRBD2,NA,TRBV13,CASRGPGLAGGPYEQYF,TGTGCCAGTCGGGGCCCAGGACTAGCGGGGGGTCCCTACGAGCAGTACTTC
TRBJ2-2,TRBD2,NA,TRBV15,CATGTSGWSGELFF,TGTGCCACCGGGACTAGCGGGTGGTCGGGGGAGCTGTTTTTT
TRBJ2-1,TRBD2,NA,TRBV4-3,CASSQRERGAAGNEQFF,TGCGCCAGCAGCCAAAGGGAGCGGGGGGCGGCGGGCAATGAGCAGTTCTTC
TRBJ2-1,TRBD2,NA,TRBV25-1,CASSEGRLAGGKQFF,TGTGCCAGCAGTGAAGGGAGGCTAGCGGGGGGGAAGCAGTTCTTC
TRBJ2-3,NA,NA,TRBV28,CASSFLVKRRDTDTQYF,TGTGCCAGCAGTTTCCTAGTCAAGAGGAGGGACACAGATACGCAGTATTTT
TRBJ2-3,TRBD2,NA,TRBV4-2,CASSQAAGWADTQYF,TGTGCCAGCAGCCAAGCAGCGGGGTGGGCAGATACGCAGTATTTT
TRBJ1-2,TRBD1,NA,TRBV15,CATSMGQGASYGYTF,TGTGCCACCAGCATGGGACAGGGGGCTTCCTATGGCTACACCTTC
TRBJ2-5,NA,NA,TRBV9,CASSVSPREEETQYF,TGTGCCAGCAGCGTAAGTCCCAGGGAAGAGGAGACCCAGTACTTC
TRBJ1-1,TRBD1,once,TRBV27,CASEDRGRTEAFF,TGTGCCAGCGAAGACAGGGGGCGAACTGAAGCTTTCTTT
TRBJ2-3,TRBD2,NA,TRBV5-4,CASSLTSGGTDTQYF,TGTGCCAGCAGCTTGACTAGCGGGGGCACAGATACGCAGTATTTT
TRBJ2-1,TRBD1,NA,TRBV7-3,CASSLASGWGTGGLGNEQFF,TGTGCCAGCAGCTTAGCTTCCGGCTGGGGGACAGGTGGGTTGGGCAATGAGCAGTTCTTC
TRBJ1-4,NA,NA,TRBV7-8,CASSPWETTNEKLFF,TGTGCCAGCAGCCCATGGGAGACAACTAATGAAAAACTGTTTTTT
TRBJ2-6,NA,NA,TRBV29-1,CSVVGASSGANVLTF,TGCAGCGTTGTAGGGGCTAGCTCTGGGGCCAACGTCCTGACTTTC
TRBJ2-7,NA,NA,TRBV7-9,CSSSLGVSGQYF,TGTTCCAGCAGCTTAGGAGTGTCGGGGCAGTACTTC
TRBJ2-2,NA,NA,TRBV6-6,CASSPGPAGTGELFF,TGTGCCAGCAGCCCCGGACCCGCGGGGACCGGGGAGCTGTTTTTT
TRBJ2-3,NA,NA,TRBV28,CASSEVASSTDTQYF,TGTGCCAGCAGCGAAGTAGCTTCTAGCACAGATACGCAGTATTTT
TRBJ2-7,TRBD1,NA,TRBV28,CASSLNGQVPRYEQYF,TGTGCCAGCAGTTTAAATGGACAGGTCCCTCGCTACGAGCAGTACTTC
TRBJ2-5,TRBD1,NA,TRBV11-2,CASSGPGQGGFGLGTQYF,TGTGCCAGCAGCGGTCCGGGACAGGGAGGATTTGGCTTGGGGACCCAGTACTTC
TRBJ1-1,NA,once,TRBV6-6,CASSRTGSLNTEAFF,TGTGCCAGCAGTAGAACAGGGAGCTTGAACACTGAAGCTTTCTTT
TRBJ2-2,NA,once,TRBV21-1,CASSKGDSGGWTGELFF,TGTGCCAGCAGCAAAGGTGACAGCGGGGGATGGACCGGGGAGCTGTTTTTT
TRBJ1-1,NA,few,TRBV6-4,CASSPRGGVTEAFF,TGTGCCAGCAGCCCTCGTGGGGGGGTTACTGAAGCTTTCTTT